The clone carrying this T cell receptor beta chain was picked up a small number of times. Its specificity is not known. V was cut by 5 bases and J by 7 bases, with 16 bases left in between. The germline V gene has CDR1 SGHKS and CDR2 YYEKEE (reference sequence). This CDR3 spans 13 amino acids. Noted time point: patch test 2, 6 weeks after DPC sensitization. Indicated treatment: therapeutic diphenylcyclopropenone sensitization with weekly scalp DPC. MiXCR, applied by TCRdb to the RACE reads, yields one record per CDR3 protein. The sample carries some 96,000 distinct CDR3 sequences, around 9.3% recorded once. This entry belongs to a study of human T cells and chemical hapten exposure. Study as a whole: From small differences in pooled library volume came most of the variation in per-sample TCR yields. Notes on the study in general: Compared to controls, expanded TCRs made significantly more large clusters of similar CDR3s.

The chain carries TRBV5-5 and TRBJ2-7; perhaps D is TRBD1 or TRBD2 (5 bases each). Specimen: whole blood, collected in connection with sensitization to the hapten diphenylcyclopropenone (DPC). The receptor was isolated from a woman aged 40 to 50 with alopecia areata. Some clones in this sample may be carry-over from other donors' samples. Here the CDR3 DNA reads TGTGCCAGCAGAGGGACGGAGGCTATGGAGCAGTACTTC. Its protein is CASRGTEAMEQYF.